The 4 T cell receptor beta chains below come from one sample, sequenced in a study of T cell responses to AZD1222 COVID-19 vaccine. Generated by immunoSEQ multiplex PCR, the TCRdb table keeps only in-frame clones and is missing some. The sample carries about 120,000 clones, approximately 88% recorded once. The source material was peripheral blood, sampled on day 0 of AZD1222 vaccination. The receptors derive from an adult in good health.

The chain recombines TRBV7-6 with TRBJ2-2; D gene uncertain. V gave up 4 bases and J gave up 0 bases, with 9 bases separating them. CDR3 length equals 15 residues. Looked up from germline, CDR1 is SGHVS and CDR2 is FNYEAQ. The CDR3 reads CASSSRRANTGELFF. For the CDR3, the DNA is TGTGCCAGCAGCTCCCGGCGAGCGAACACCGGGGAGCTGTTTTTT.

The V and J genes are TRBV25-1 and TRBJ1-2; unclear D gene. The CDR3 consists of 13 residues. Looked up from germline, CDR1 is MGHDK and CDR2 is SYGVNS. V was cut by 3 bases and J by 1 base, with 6 bases left in between. CDR3 DNA: TGTGCCAGCAGTGACAACTATAACTATGGCTACACCTTC. Its protein product is CASSDNYNYGYTF.

The rearrangement uses TRBV9 and TRBJ1-4; tentative D call: TRBD1 (5 bases). From germline, CDR1 is SGDLS and CDR2 YYNGEE. CDR3 length: 14 amino acids. Between the trimmed V and J ends, which lost 3 bases and 7 bases, there was a span of 13 bases. This CDR3 reads CASSAPGGSEKLFF. The CDR3 DNA reads TGTGCCAGCAGCGCCCCGGGGGGTAGTGAAAAACTGTTTTTT.

The rearrangement joins TRBV27 to TRBJ1-4; 7 bases are a match to TRBD1. The germline V gene has CDR1 MNHEY and CDR2 SMNVEV (reference sequence). V shed 2 bases, J shed 8 bases, and the junction held 2 bases outside the gene matches. The CDR3 runs 13 residues. As DNA, the CDR3 is TGTGCCAGCAGTTTAACAGGGGAGGAAAAACTGTTTTTT. Amino acid sequence: CASSLTGEEKLFF.